This T cell receptor (beta chain) was identified in a study of T cell responses to AZD1222 COVID-19 vaccine. Generated by immunoSEQ multiplex PCR, the TCRdb table keeps only in-frame clones and is missing some. Found here are some 80,000 clones, 86% of them singletons; the top ten hold about 7.7%. Germline V gene data show CDR1 as MGHDK and CDR2 as SYGVNS. CDR3 length equals 13 residues. V dropped 3 bases and J dropped 7 bases, with 10 bases sitting between them. This clone was seen more than once but under ten times. Other DNA sequences in the sample encode the same CDR3. The receptor was isolated from an adult in good health. Sample: peripheral blood, taken on day 0 of AZD1222 vaccination. The V call is TRBV25-1, the J call TRBJ1-5; D possibly corresponds to TRBD1 (5 bases). The chain's CDR3 is CASSDGGGQPQHF. As DNA, the CDR3 is TGTGCCAGCAGTGATGGGGGGGGACAGCCCCAGCATTTT.